A single sample gave rise to the 12 T cell receptor beta chains below, sequenced in a study of graft-versus-host responses after intestinal transplantation. No cognate antigen is known for these TCRs. Here immunoSEQ multiplex PCR was the method, and the copy in TCRdb shows in-frame clones only, minus some. The table lists around 110,000 clones, about 91% of them singletons. The input for sequencing was unstimulated CD4+ T cells sorted from spleen or lymph node cells, taken before transplant. The receptors come from a human donor who was the organ donor for an intestinal transplant.

The table lists this clone with a few counts. J is TRBJ2-7 and V is TRBV6-6; a possible D gene is TRBD2 (6 bases). The CDR3 totals 15 residues. V shed 5 bases and J shed 0 bases, with 14 bases lying between them. Looked up from germline, CDR1 is MNHNY and CDR2 is SVGAGI (reference sequence). The CDR3 reads CASSPERGVSYEQYF. CDR3 bases: TGTGCCAGCAGTCCCGAGCGCGGGGTCTCCTACGAGCAGTACTTC.

The gene calls are TRBV6-1 and TRBJ1-1, with a tentative D call TRBD1 (5 bases). V was trimmed by 5 bases and J by 0 bases, leaving 13 bases between them. The CDR3 contains 15 residues. CDR1 and CDR2 from the germline V gene are MNHNS and SASEGT. The DNA for the CDR3 is TGTGCCAGCAGTCCTGGGGGAGTTTTGAACACTGAAGCTTTCTTT. Translated, it gives CASSPGGVLNTEAFF.

The chain recombines TRBV5-6 with TRBJ1-6, with 7 bases identical to TRBD1. Germline V lookup: CDR1 SGHDT, CDR2 YYEEEE. The CDR3 is 15 residues long. Unmatched junction bases numbered 5, after V lost 1 base and J lost 7 bases. The CDR3 here is CASSLLNRGNSPLHF. As DNA, the CDR3 is TGTGCCAGCAGCTTGCTCAACAGGGGAAATTCACCCCTCCACTTT. Together with reference TRBV5-6 and TRBJ1-6, the CDR3 gives the full variable domain: DAGVTQSPTHLIKTRGQQVTLRCSPKSGHDTVSWYQQALGQGPQFIFQYYEEEERQRGNFPDRFSGHQFPNYSSELNVNALLLGDSALYLCASSLLNRGNSPLHFGNGTRLTVT.

V usage is TRBV7-2 and J usage is TRBJ2-3, with 11 bases that match TRBD1. This CDR3 contains 15 residues. The V and J ends lost 5 bases and 1 base, in that order; junction bases with no gene match: 2. Per germline, CDR1 SGHTA and CDR2 FQGNSA. The CDR3 here is CASSRDRGGTDTQYF. CDR3 sequence (DNA): TGTGCCAGCAGCCGGGACAGGGGGGGCACAGATACGCAGTATTTT.

The V gene is TRBV7-2, the J gene TRBJ2-7; TRBD1 agrees at 8 bases. V gave up 4 bases and J gave up 0 bases; unmatched junction bases: 2. The CDR3 is 14 amino acids. Germline CDR1 is SGHTA and CDR2 is FQGNSA. CDR3 DNA sequence: TGTGCCAGCAGCTCCAGGGGGCGCTCCTACGAGCAGTACTTC. Translating gives CASSSRGRSYEQYF.

V and J are TRBV19 and TRBJ1-2; 8 bases are shared with TRBD1. V was pared by 4 bases and J by 8 bases, with 6 bases of the junction left unmatched. Germline V gene sequence: CDR1 LNHDA, CDR2 SQIVND (reference sequence). This CDR3 has 13 residues. The DNA of the CDR3 is TGTGCCAGTAGTAGGCGACAGGGGTTAGGCTACACCTTC. It yields the protein CASSRRQGLGYTF.

V is TRBV15 and J is TRBJ1-4, with D unresolved. The CDR3 covers 11 residues. CDR1 LNHNV and CDR2 YYDKDF come from the germline V gene (reference sequence). Trimming took 4 bases from V and 5 from J, leaving 2 bases between them. Here the CDR3 DNA reads TGTGCCACCAGCAAAAATGAAAAACTGTTTTTT. Protein: CATSKNEKLFF.

The chain joins TRBV5-1 to TRBJ2-7; the match to TRBD1 covers 8 bases. The CDR3 extends over 15 amino acids. J gave up 2 bases and V 0 bases, and 4 bases lay outside the gene matches. Germline V lookup: CDR1 SGHRS, CDR2 YFSETQ. The CDR3 spells CASSLGDRGAYEQYF. DNA of the CDR3: TGCGCCAGCAGCTTGGGCGACAGGGGTGCCTACGAGCAGTACTTC. The entire variable domain, with the rest obtained from reference TRBV5-1 and TRBJ2-7, is as follows: KAGVTQTPRYLIKTRGQQVTLSCSPISGHRSVSWYQQTPGQGLQFLFEYFSETQRNKGNFPGRFSGRQFSNSRSEMNVSTLELGDSALYLCASSLGDRGAYEQYFGPGTRLTVT.

For this clone: Other nucleotide sequences from this sample produce the same CDR3. The rearrangement joins TRBV5-1 to TRBJ1-2; D unresolved. CDR1 and CDR2 (germline): SGHRS, YFSETQ. V dropped 3 bases and J dropped 8 bases, with 11 bases sitting between them. The CDR3 has 12 residues. Written as DNA, the CDR3 is TGCGCCAGCAGCTCGGGTGGCTACGGCTACACCTTC. Residues: CASSSGGYGYTF.

V is TRBV7-9 and J is TRBJ2-1; 10 bases match TRBD1. Germline assignment: CDR1 SEHNR and CDR2 FQNEAQ (reference sequence). The CDR3 extends over 15 amino acids. J gave up 9 bases and V 6 bases, and 11 bases lay outside the gene matches. The CDR3 nucleotides read TGTGCCAGCAGACGACAGGGGGCAGGGACGGGTGAGCAGTTCTTC. This gives the protein CASRRQGAGTGEQFF.

This sequence joins TRBV7-9 and TRBJ2-6, with D perhaps matching TRBD1 or TRBD2 (5 bases each). The CDR3 covers 17 residues. The V and J ends lost 1 base and 1 base respectively, with 11 bases between them. In germline, CDR1 is SEHNR, CDR2 FQNEAQ (reference sequence). CDR3 amino acids: CASSLDRGESGANVLTF. The CDR3, as DNA: TGTGCCAGCAGCTTAGATCGAGGGGAATCTGGGGCCAACGTCCTGACTTTC.

The V and J genes are TRBV9 and TRBJ1-1; 7 nucleotides align to TRBD1. Trimming at V came to 4 bases and at J to 1 base, leaving 10 bases not matched to a gene. This CDR3 region has 16 residues. Germline CDR1 SGDLS, CDR2 YYNGEE. CDR3 region: CASSSQRTGGNTEAFF. DNA for the CDR3: TGTGCCAGCAGCTCTCAACGGACAGGTGGGAACACTGAAGCTTTCTTT.